This record covers a single T cell receptor beta chain. The data derive from a study of T cell responses to AZD1222 COVID-19 vaccine. Trimming stripped 4 bases from V and 5 bases from J, with 15 bases between. The length of the CDR3 is 15 residues. Whether given at about 4 or about 12 weeks, second doses were pooled. Assay used: immunoSEQ multiplex PCR; TCRdb lists only in-frame clones, some missing. The sample contains some 150,000 clones, roughly 86% of which appear only once. The source was peripheral blood, collected 28 days after the second AZD1222 dose. The receptor was derived from an adult who received the AZD1222 COVID-19 vaccine. The chain joins TRBV23-1 to TRBJ1-5, with D perhaps TRBD1 (5 bases). TRBV23-1 is given ORF status, its function remaining uncertain. Here the CDR3 reads CASSRQKSAYQPQHF. CDR3 nucleotides: TGCGCCAGCAGTCGACAGAAATCCGCTTATCAGCCCCAGCATTTT.